Below, 12 T cell receptor beta chains from the same sample are listed, as sequenced in a study of PD-L1 blockade in urothelial cancer. Time point here: pretreatment peripheral blood. TCRdb keeps only in-frame clones here, not all; method: immunoSEQ multiplex PCR. The table includes 70,000 to 100,000 clones, 84% detected once. Sequences were derived from PBMCs, sampled around atezolizumab (anti-PD-L1) treatment. These receptor sequences come from a man aged 60-69 years with urothelial cancer.

The CDR3 DNA reads TGTGCCAGCGCCCCGGACAGGGTTCGCGAGCAGTACTTC. This translates into CASAPDRVREQYF. This rearrangement joins TRBV28 to TRBJ2-7, with 8 bases identical to TRBD1. The CDR3 covers 13 residues. Germline V gene lookup returns CDR1 MDHEN and CDR2 SYDVKM. After removal of 8 bases from V and 6 bases from J, the junction contained 9 bases not matched to a gene.

CDR3 DNA sequence: TGTGCCAGCCTGAGCAGGTTCGCGAACACCGGGGAGCTGTTTTTT. Translation gives CASLSRFANTGELFF. The V call is TRBV6-1, the J call TRBJ2-2; D unresolved. Germline V lookup: CDR1 MNHNS, CDR2 SASEGT. V was cut by 8 bases and J by 0 bases, with 13 bases left in between. CDR3 length equals 15 residues.

V is TRBV18 and J is TRBJ2-2; the D gene is possibly TRBD2 (5 bases). Germline V CDR1 and CDR2: KGHSH, LQKENI. The CDR3 sequence is 14 residues long. The V end lost 3 bases, the J end lost 6 bases, and 11 bases lay between the germline ends. The CDR3 DNA reads as TGTGCCAGCTCACCCCCGGGGAATTCCGGGGAGCTGTTTTTT. Its protein is CASSPPGNSGELFF.

The V call is TRBV18, the J call TRBJ2-7; D uncertain. CDR1 and CDR2 from the germline V gene are KGHSH and LQKENI. V was cut by 3 bases and J by 0 bases, with 6 bases left in between. The CDR3 is 13 residues long. Here the CDR3 reads CASSPAASYEQYF. As DNA, the CDR3 is TGTGCCAGCTCACCGGCGGCCTCCTACGAGCAGTACTTC.

The chain recombines TRBV6-1 with TRBJ2-7, with TRBD1 as a possible D gene (6 bases). The V end lost 4 bases, the J end lost 5 bases, and 15 bases lay between the germline ends. The CDR3 length is 14 residues. Germline values: CDR1 MNHNS, CDR2 SASEGT. CDR3 protein: CASSVARGEDEQYF. Here the CDR3 DNA reads TGTGCCAGCAGTGTTGCCAGGGGCGAGGACGAGCAGTACTTC.

This clone has a single count. The chain joins TRBV30 to TRBJ2-1; D is possibly TRBD1 (6 bases). The CDR3 sequence is 16 residues long. Germline values: CDR1 GTSNPN, CDR2 SVGIG (reference sequence). V shed 3 bases and J shed 0 bases, with 15 bases lying between them. In nucleotides, the CDR3 is TGTGCCTGGAGGCGCACCGGGACAAGCTCCTACAATGAGCAGTTCTTC. Amino acids: CAWRRTGTSSYNEQFF.

This clone was seen a handful of times. This chain uses TRBV30 with TRBJ1-2, with D maybe TRBD1 (6 bases). Germline V gene data show CDR1 as GTSNPN and CDR2 as SVGIG (reference sequence). This CDR3 has 13 residues. V lost 4 bases and J lost 4, with 13 bases in between. Written as DNA, the CDR3 is TGTGCCTGGACTAAGGACAGCGTCTATGGCTACACCTTC. Translating it yields CAWTKDSVYGYTF. Supplemented by reference TRBV30 and TRBJ1-2, the full variable domain reads SQTIHQWPATLVQPVGSPLSLECTVEGTSNPNLYWYRQAAGRGLQLLFYSVGIGQISSEVPQNLSASRPQDRQFILSSKKLLLSDSGFYLCAWTKDSVYGYTFGSGTRLTVV.

V usage is TRBV14 and J usage is TRBJ2-1; 9 nucleotides align to TRBD1. Trimming took 2 bases from V and 2 from J; bases not matched to a gene: 7. The CDR3 loop spans 17 amino acids. Per germline, CDR1 SGHDN and CDR2 FVKESK. The DNA for the CDR3 is TGTGCCAGCAGCCAACGACGACAGGGGGTAACCTACAATGAGCAGTTCTTC. Translating gives CASSQRRQGVTYNEQFF. Variable domain in full (rest from reference TRBV14 and TRBJ2-1): EAGVTQFPSHSVIEKGQTVTLRCDPISGHDNLYWYRRVMGKEIKFLLHFVKESKQDESGMPNNRFLAERTGGTYSTLKVQPAELEDSGVYFCASSQRRQGVTYNEQFFGPGTRLTVL.

The chain joins TRBV7-3 to TRBJ2-3; TRBD2 might be the D (6 bases). The CDR3 covers 16 residues. Germline lookup yields CDR1 SGHTA and CDR2 FQGTGA. V lost 4 bases to trimming and J lost 1 base, with 15 bases between them. CDR3 nucleotide sequence: TGTGCCAGCAGCTCCCGTAGCGGTGCTGGCACAGATACGCAGTATTTT. Its translation is CASSSRSGAGTDTQYF.

This chain links TRBV19 with TRBJ1-3; TRBD1 aligns across 7 bases. Germline V CDR1 and CDR2: LNHDA, SQIVND (reference sequence). This CDR3 spans 17 amino acids. After removal of 3 bases from V and 0 bases from J, the junction contained 8 bases not matched to a gene. In DNA form, the CDR3 reads TGTGCCAGTAGTATGGGCGGGACAGTTGACTCTGGAAACACCATATATTTT. It translates to CASSMGGTVDSGNTIYF.

The gene calls are TRBV9 and TRBJ2-7, with D maybe TRBD1 (5 bases). CDR1 and CDR2 from the germline V gene are SGDLS and YYNGEE. V gave up 4 bases and J gave up 6 bases, with 20 bases separating them. This CDR3 comprises 15 residues. As DNA, the CDR3 is TGTGCCAGCAGCCCCGACCCACAGGCCTATTTCGAGCAGTACTTC. This encodes CASSPDPQAYFEQYF. The full variable domain, with the rest looked up from reference TRBV9 and TRBJ2-7, is DSGVTQTPKHLITATGQRVTLRCSPRSGDLSVYWYQQSLDQGLQFLIQYYNGEERAKGNILERFSAQQFPDLHSELNLSSLELGDSALYFCASSPDPQAYFEQYFGPGTRLTVT.

V usage is TRBV6-1 and J usage is TRBJ2-5; D remains ambiguous. The CDR3 loop spans 14 amino acids. Per germline, CDR1 MNHNS and CDR2 SASEGT. Trimming cost V 5 bases and J 2 bases, with 12 bases left between them. The CDR3: CASSLFEAQETQYF. CDR3 DNA sequence: TGTGCCAGCAGTCTTTTTGAGGCTCAAGAGACCCAGTACTTC.